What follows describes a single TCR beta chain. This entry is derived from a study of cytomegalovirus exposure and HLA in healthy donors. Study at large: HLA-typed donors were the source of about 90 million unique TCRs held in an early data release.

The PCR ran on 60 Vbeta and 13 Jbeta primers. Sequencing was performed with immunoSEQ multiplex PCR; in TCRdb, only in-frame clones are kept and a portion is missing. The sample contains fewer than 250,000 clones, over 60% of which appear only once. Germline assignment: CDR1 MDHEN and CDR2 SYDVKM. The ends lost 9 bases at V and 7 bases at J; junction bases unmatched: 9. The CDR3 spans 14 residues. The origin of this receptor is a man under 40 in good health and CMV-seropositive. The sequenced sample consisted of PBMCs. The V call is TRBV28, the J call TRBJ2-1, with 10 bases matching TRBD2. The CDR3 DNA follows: TGTGCCAGTGCCGGGCTAGCGGGGGCAAATGAGCAGTTCTTC. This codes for CASAGLAGANEQFF.